This entry concerns a single T cell receptor beta chain. Its specificity is unknown. The data derive from a study of T cell repertoires in cytomegalovirus infection. Background on the study: CMV epitopes, recently identified HLA-C-restricted and well-studied HLA-B-restricted, were used. TCR beta signatures that were public indicated CMV infection and matching HLA type.

This CDR3 comprises 15 residues. The V gene's germline CDR1 is MNHEY and CDR2 SMNVEV (reference sequence). The V end lost 5 bases, the J end lost 9 bases, and 22 bases lay between the germline ends. TCRdb re-derived calls from the reads in MiXCR, one entry per CDR3 protein. This table has about 830,000 distinct CDR3 sequences, 32% appearing once. Overall study findings and caveats: CMV carriers having the relevant HLA were flagged by cumulative public TCR beta family frequency. In two of eight donors, the top clonotype was HLA-C-restricted CMV-specific.

This sequence was found in a human donor in good health (CMV status not recorded). Some clones in this sample may be carry-over from other donors' samples. The starting material was cultured CD8+ T cells from PBMCs, obtained from culture after CMV antigen stimulation. The chain carries TRBV27 and TRBJ2-5; the D gene is possibly TRBD2 (7 bases). CDR3 loop: CASSIVGGQTVAQYF. CDR3 DNA: TGTGCCAGCAGTATAGTGGGGGGGCAGACGGTGGCCCAGTACTTC.